The entry below describes one TCR beta chain. Data came from immunoSEQ multiplex PCR; TCRdb stores just in-frame clones and leaves some out. The data contain approximately 11,000 clones, roughly 82% of them singletons. The sample comes from a study of T cell changes during pregnancy in multiple sclerosis. Germline CDR1 MDHEN, CDR2 SYDVKM. V gave up 5 bases and J gave up 7 bases, with 12 bases separating them. The CDR3 is 13 amino acids. The chain couples TRBV28 to TRBJ1-5; D is possibly TRBD1 (6 bases). The source is a female donor in good health, enrolled as a control in a pregnancy study. Material: CD8+ T cells from peripheral blood mononuclear cells, obtained after pregnancy. The CDR3 coding sequence is TGTGCCAGCAGTCGCAGGGGTTCCCAGCCCCAGCATTTT. Its translation is CASSRRGSQPQHF.